This TCR beta chain was found in a study of blood T cell repertoires in COVID-19. Study at large: Acute and convalescent COVID-19 samples came from the United States, Italy and Spain. The cDNA or gDNA used as material had been derived from T cells, B-cell-depleted T cells, or PBMCs.

Measured with immunoSEQ multiplex PCR; TCRdb has only the in-frame clones, and not every one. The profile shows some 99,000 clones, approximately 81% of them singletons. This CDR3 is built from 19 residues. Germline CDR1 MDHEN, CDR2 SYDVKM. Trimming cost V 3 bases and J 5 bases, with 28 bases left between them. The sequence came from a woman older than 75 with acute or convalescent COVID-19. Specimen: peripheral blood. The genes are TRBV28 and TRBJ1-1; D is unclear. The CDR3 here is CASSFRPGGEAGKNTEAFF. The CDR3 nucleotides read TGTGCCAGCAGTTTCCGCCCCGGAGGTGAAGCGGGTAAAAATACTGAAGCTTTCTTT.